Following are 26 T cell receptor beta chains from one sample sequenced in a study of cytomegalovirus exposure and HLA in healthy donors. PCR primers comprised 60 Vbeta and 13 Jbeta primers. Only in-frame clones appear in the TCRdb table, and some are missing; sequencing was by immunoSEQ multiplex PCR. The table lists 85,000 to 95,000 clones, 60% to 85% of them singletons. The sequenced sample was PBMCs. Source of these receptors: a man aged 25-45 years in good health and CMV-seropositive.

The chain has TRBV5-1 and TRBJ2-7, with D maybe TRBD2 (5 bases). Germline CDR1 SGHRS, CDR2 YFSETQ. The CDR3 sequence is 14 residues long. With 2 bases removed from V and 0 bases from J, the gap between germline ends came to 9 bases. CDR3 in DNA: TGCGCCAGCAGCTTCGGAGGTCGCTCCTACGAGCAGTACTTC. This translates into CASSFGGRSYEQYF.

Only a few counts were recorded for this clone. CDR3 nucleotide sequence: TGTGCCAGCTCACCACCGGGAGGAAGCACAGATACGCAGTATTTT. Amino acids: CASSPPGGSTDTQYF. V gene TRBV18 combines with J gene TRBJ2-3; TRBD2 is a possible D gene (6 bases). The CDR3 is 15 amino acids. Trimming left V 0 bases short and J 0 bases short, with 7 bases between. Germline V CDR1 and CDR2: KGHSH, LQKENI.

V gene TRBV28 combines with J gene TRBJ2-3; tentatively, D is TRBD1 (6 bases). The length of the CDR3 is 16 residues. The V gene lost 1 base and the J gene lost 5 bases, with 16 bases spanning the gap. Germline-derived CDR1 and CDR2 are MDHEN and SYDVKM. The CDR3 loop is CASSLLNQGHGDTQYF. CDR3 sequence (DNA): TGTGCCAGCAGTTTATTGAATCAGGGGCACGGAGATACGCAGTATTTT. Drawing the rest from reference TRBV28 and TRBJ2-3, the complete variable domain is DVKVTQSSRYLVKRTGEKVFLECVQDMDHENMFWYRQDPGLGLRLIYFSYDVKMKEKGDIPEGYSVSREKKERFSLILESASTNQTSMYLCASSLLNQGHGDTQYFGPGTRLTVL.

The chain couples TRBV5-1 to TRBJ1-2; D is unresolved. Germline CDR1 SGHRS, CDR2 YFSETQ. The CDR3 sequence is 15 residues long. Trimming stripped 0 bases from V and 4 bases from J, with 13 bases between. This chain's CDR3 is CASSLAGREGYGYTF. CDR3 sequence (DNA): TGCGCCAGCAGCTTGGCCGGCCGAGAGGGCTATGGCTACACCTTC. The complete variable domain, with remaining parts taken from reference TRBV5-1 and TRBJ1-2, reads KAGVTQTPRYLIKTRGQQVTLSCSPISGHRSVSWYQQTPGQGLQFLFEYFSETQRNKGNFPGRFSGRQFSNSRSEMNVSTLELGDSALYLCASSLAGREGYGYTFGSGTRLTVV.

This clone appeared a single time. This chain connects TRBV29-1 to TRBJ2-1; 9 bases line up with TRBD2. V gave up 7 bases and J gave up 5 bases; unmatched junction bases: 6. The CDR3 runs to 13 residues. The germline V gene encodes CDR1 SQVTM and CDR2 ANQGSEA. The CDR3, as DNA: TGCAGCGGGAAAGCGGGAGGACACAATGAGCAGTTCTTC. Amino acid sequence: CSGKAGGHNEQFF.

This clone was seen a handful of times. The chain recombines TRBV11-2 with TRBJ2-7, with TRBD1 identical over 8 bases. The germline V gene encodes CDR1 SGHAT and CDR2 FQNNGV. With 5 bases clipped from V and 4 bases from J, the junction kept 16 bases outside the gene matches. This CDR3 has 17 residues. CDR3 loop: CASSPSAGTGPFYEQYV. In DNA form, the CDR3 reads TGTGCCAGCAGCCCATCCGCCGGGACAGGACCCTTTTACGAGCAGTACGTC.

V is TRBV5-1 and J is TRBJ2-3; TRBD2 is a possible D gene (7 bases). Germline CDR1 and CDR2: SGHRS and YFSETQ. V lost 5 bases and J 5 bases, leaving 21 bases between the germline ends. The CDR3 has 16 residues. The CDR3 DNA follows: TGCGCCAGCAGTCCTCAGTGGGGGGGGCAGGGAGATACGCAGTATTTT. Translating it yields CASSPQWGGQGDTQYF.

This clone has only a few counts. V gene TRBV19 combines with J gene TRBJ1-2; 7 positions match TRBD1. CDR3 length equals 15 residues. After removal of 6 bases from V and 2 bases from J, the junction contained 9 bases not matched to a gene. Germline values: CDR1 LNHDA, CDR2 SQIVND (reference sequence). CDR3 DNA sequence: TGTGCCAGTAGGCCACCGGGACAGCAAAACTATGGCTACACCTTC. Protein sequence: CASRPPGQQNYGYTF.

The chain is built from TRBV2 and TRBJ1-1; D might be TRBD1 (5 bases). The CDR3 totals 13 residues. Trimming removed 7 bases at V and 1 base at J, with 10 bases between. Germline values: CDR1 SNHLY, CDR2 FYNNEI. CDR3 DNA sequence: TGTGCCAGCATAAGGGGCTCGAACACTGAAGCTTTCTTT. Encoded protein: CASIRGSNTEAFF.

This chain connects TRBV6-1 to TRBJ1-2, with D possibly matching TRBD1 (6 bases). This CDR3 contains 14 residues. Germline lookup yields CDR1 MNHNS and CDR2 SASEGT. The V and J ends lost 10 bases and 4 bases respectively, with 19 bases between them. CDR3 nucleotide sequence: TGTGCCACAAGGGCAACAGGGTTCACCTATGGCTACACCTTC. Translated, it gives CATRATGFTYGYTF.

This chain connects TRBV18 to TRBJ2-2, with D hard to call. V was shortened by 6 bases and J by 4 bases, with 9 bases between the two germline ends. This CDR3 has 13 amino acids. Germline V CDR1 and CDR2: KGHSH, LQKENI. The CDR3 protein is CASSLTLTGELFF. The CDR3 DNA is TGTGCCAGCTCTCTTACTCTCACCGGGGAGCTGTTTTTT.

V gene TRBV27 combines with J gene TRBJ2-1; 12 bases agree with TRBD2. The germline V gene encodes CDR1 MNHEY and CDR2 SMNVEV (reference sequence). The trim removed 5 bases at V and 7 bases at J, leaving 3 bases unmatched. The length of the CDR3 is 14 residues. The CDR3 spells CASSVLAGGNEQFF. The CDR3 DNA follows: TGTGCCAGCAGTGTGCTAGCGGGGGGGAATGAGCAGTTCTTC.

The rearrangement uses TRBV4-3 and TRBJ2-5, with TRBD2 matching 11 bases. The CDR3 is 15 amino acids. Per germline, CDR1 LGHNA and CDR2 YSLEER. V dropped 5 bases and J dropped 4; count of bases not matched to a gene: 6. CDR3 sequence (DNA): TGCGCCAGCAGCGTCCTAGCGGGGGGACTAGAGACCCAGTACTTC. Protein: CASSVLAGGLETQYF.

This CDR3 is CASSHDGLAGGRVDTQYF. The CDR3 DNA sequence: TGCGCCAGCAGCCACGACGGACTAGCGGGAGGGCGGGTAGATACGCAGTATTTT. V and J are TRBV4-1 and TRBJ2-3, with 15 bases that match TRBD2. The CDR3 has 18 residues. With V trimmed by 3 bases and J by 5 bases, 9 bases remained unmatched. The germline V gene encodes CDR1 MGHRA and CDR2 YSYEKL.

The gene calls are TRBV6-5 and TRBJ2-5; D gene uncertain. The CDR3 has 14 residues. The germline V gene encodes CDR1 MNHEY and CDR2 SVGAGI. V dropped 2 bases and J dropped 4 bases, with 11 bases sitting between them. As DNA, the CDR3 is TGTGCCAGCAGTTACCCAGGTGCTTTAGAGACCCAGTACTTC. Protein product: CASSYPGALETQYF.

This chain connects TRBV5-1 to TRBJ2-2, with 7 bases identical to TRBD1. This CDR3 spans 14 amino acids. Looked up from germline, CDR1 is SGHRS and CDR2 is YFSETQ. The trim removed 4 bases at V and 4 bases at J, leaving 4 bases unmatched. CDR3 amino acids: CASSTYRGTGELFF. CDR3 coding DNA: TGCGCCAGCAGCACTTACAGGGGCACCGGGGAGCTGTTTTTT.

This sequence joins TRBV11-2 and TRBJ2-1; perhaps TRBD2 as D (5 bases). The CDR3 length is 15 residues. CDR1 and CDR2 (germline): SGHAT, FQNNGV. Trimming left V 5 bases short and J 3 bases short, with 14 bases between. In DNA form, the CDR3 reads TGTGCCAGCAGCCGAGCCAGCGGTTTCTACAATGAGCAGTTCTTC. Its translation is CASSRASGFYNEQFF.

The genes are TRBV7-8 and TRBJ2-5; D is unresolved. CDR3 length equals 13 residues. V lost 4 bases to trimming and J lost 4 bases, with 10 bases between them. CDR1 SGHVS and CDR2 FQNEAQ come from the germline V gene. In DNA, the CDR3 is TGTGCCAGCAGCTCTAGGCGCCGAGAGACCCAGTACTTC. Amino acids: CASSSRRRETQYF.

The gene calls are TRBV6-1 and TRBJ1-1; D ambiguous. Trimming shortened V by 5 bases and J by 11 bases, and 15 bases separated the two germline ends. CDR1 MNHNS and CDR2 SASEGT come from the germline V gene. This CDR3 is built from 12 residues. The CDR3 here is CASSPRVLRAFF. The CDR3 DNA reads TGTGCCAGCAGTCCCCGAGTGTTACGGGCTTTCTTT.

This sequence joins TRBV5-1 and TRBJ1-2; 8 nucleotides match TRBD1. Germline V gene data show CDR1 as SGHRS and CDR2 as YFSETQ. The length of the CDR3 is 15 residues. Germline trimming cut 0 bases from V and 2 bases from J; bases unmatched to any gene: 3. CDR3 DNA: TGCGCCAGCAGCTTGGCTGGGGACAGGAACTATGGCTACACCTTC. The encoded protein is CASSLAGDRNYGYTF. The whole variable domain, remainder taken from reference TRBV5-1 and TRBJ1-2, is KAGVTQTPRYLIKTRGQQVTLSCSPISGHRSVSWYQQTPGQGLQFLFEYFSETQRNKGNFPGRFSGRQFSNSRSEMNVSTLELGDSALYLCASSLAGDRNYGYTFGSGTRLTVV.

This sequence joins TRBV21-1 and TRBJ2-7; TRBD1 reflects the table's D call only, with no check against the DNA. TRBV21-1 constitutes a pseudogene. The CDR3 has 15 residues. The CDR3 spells CASSKARQGTYEQYF. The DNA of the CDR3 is TGTGCCAGCAGCAAAGCGAGACAGGGGACCTACGAGCAGTACTTC.

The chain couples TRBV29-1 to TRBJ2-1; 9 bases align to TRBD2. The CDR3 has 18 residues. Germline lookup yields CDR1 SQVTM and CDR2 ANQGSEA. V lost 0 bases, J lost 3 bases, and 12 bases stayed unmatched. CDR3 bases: TGCAGCGTTGAAGATAATTGGGGTAGCGGGGGCCACTACAATGAGCAGTTCTTC. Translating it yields CSVEDNWGSGGHYNEQFF.

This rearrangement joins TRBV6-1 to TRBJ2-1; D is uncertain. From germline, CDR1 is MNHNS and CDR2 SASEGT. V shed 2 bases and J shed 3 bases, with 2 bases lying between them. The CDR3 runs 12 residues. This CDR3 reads CASSEYYNEQFF. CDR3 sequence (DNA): TGTGCCAGCAGTGAATACTACAATGAGCAGTTCTTC.

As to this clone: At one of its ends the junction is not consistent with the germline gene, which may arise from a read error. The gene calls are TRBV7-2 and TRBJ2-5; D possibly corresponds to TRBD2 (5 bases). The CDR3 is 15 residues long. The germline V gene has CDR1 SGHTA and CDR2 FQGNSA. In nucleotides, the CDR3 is TGTGCCATCAGCTTTACGGACGGGATCCAAGAGACCCAGTACTTC. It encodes CAISFTDGIQETQYF.

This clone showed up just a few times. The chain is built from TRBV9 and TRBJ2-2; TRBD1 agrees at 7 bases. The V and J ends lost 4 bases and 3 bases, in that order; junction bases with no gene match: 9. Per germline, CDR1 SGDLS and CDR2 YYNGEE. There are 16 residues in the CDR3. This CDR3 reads CASSSRGGLDTGELFF. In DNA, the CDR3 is TGTGCCAGCAGCTCCAGAGGGGGCTTAGACACCGGGGAGCTGTTTTTT.

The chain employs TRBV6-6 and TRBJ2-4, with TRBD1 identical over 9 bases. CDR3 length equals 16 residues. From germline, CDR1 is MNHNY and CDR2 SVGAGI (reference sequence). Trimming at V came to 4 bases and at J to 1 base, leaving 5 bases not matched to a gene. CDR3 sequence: CASSSRTGEAKNIQYF. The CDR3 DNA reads TGTGCCAGCAGTTCCCGGACAGGGGAGGCCAAAAACATTCAGTACTTC.